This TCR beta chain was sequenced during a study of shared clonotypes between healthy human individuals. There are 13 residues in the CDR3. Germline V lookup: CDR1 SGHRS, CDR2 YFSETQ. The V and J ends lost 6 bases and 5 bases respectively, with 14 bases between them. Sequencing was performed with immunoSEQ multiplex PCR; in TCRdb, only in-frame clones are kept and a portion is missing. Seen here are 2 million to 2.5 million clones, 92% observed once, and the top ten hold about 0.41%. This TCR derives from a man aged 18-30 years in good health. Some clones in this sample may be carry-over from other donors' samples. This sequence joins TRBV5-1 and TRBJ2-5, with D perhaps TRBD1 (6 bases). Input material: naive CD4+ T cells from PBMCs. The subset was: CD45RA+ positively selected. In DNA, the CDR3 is TGCGCCAGCAATGGGGCAGGGGAGGAGACCCAGTACTTC. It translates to CASNGAGEETQYF.